This TCR beta chain was identified during a study of cytomegalovirus exposure and HLA in healthy donors (dated 2017 in TCRdb). In the study overall: An earlier analysis of about 560 of the donors reported 276 Gb of sequence data and roughly 120 million unique TCR beta sequences obtained from around 180 million T cells. An early release that covered 640 HLA-typed donors contained around 300 gigabases of sequencing data and approximately 85 million unique TCR sequences. Among the roughly 380 genotyped donors, approximately 77% belonged to the genetic ancestry cluster associated with self-reported Caucasian donors. The aim of the study was to test whether cataloging public T cell receptors could identify signatures of past pathogen exposure. The study used immunosequencing to profile the T cell repertoires of about 670 subjects and linked those repertoires to cytomegalovirus serostatus. A separate validation cohort of more than 100 different subjects was used in addition to the roughly 620-subject first cohort. To predict cytomegalovirus infection status, the study brought together high-throughput TCR immunosequencing, statistical association of individual TCRs with disease status, and machine learning. A later analysis re-analyzed previously published TCR beta repertoires from 666 donors and added high-resolution HLA genotyping to study TCR occurrence patterns. The later analysis used no new phenotypic data to find candidate immune exposures, relying instead on TCR beta sequences and their occurrence across donors. In an earlier analysis of 587 of the donors, high-throughput TCR beta sequencing was used to judge whether each TCR beta V gene segment behaved as functional or pseudogenic. Donor age, sex, ethnicity and CMV serostatus were compiled alongside the repertoire data. A later genetic analysis took genome-wide SNP genotypes for about 55% of the 666 donors and used that subset as a discovery cohort. Every discovery cohort repertoire had been produced on one sequencing platform. Class I and class II HLA loci were covered by the typing at four-digit resolution. The number of donors typed differed by locus, with roughly 620-630 for A, B, C, DRB1 and DQB1, around 520 for DQA1, 606 for DPA1, and about 450 for DPB1. Five DR-DQ haplotypes were treated as single units for association and clustering because of strong linkage in the cohort. Across some 400 genotyped donors of the cohort, an average of about 220,000 unique TCR beta nucleotide sequences per donor were sequenced, and 15% to 20% of those sequences were non-productive.

V loses 1 base of germline sequence and J loses 5 bases, and the interval between the two ends is 8 bases. The CDR3 contains 13 residues, cysteine and phenylalanine counted. Only the CDR3 region is kept as DNA, spanning 39 bases read in frame from base 1. According to the germline V gene, CDR1 reads LGHNT and CDR2 reads FRNRAP. The cohort was made up of 666 healthy bone marrow donors. At the time of sampling, every cohort member was nominally healthy, though immune exposures that went unrecorded were likely present. The donor tested CMV seropositive and was one of the 289 seropositive cohort members. A peripheral blood sample was provided by each donor, and peripheral blood mononuclear cells were used for TCR beta sequencing. The Qiagen DNeasy Blood Extraction Kit was used to extract genomic DNA from the blood cell samples. Comments on this clone: Its antigen is unknown. Per-nucleotide qualities are absent, and no much larger clonotype sits a single base away.

Library generation was performed with the immunoSEQ multiplex PCR assay. The multiplex PCR relied on a mix of 60 forward primers for TCR Vbeta segments and 13 reverse primers for TCR Jbeta segments. The CDR3 region of rearranged TCR beta genes was amplified from genomic DNA by a multiplex PCR assay. The amplified TCR beta libraries were sequenced on the Illumina HiSeq System as 87-base-pair reads. From the authors' description of their analysis: Across the 670 or so repertoires, a later analysis counted some 81 million unique TCR beta chains, approximately 10 million of which were shared by at least two donors. To remove PCR and sequencing errors, raw reads were error-corrected and collapsed into unique sequences using a nearest-neighbor algorithm that merged closely related sequences. To assign V, D and J gene segments, CDR3 sequences were aligned to IMGT reference sequences. For a sequence to be retained, a match of at least six nucleotides to both a V gene segment and a J gene segment was required. Rearrangements were classified as productive when the CDR3 lacked stop codons and remained in frame with V and J, and all other rearrangements were classified as non-productive. Following IMGT convention, CDR3 was defined as the stretch from the second conserved V-encoded cysteine to the conserved J-encoded phenylalanine. The earlier analysis of around 640 of the donors excluded sequences that lacked an unambiguous match to a single V gene segment. An earlier analysis of approximately 590 of the donors called V segments functional above 56.7% productive rearrangements and segregating when the between-donor standard deviation exceeded 5%. A statistical classification framework was built to diagnose cytomegalovirus status from the catalog of TCR beta chain sequences. A later analysis assigned V and J genes by comparing TCR nucleotide sequences with IMGT/GENE-DB human TR gene sequences. In a later analysis, CDR3 sequences and most-parsimonious VDJ recombination scenarios were assigned using the TCRdist pipeline. In a later analysis, every TCR beta chain was defined by the combination of its CDR3 amino acid sequence and its V-gene family, and reads without a unique V-gene family were dropped. A later analysis removed several hundred highly shared, low-generation-probability nucleotide sequences to deal with suspected cross-contamination and a sequencing artifact. In a later analysis, a clonal expansion index was calculated for each public chain from normalized within-repertoire ranks of inferred template counts. In a later analysis, generation probabilities were computed using a VDJ recombination model fitted to out-of-frame rearrangements, and the results were checked against IGoR. In a later analysis, TCR-TCR, TCR-HLA and TCR-CMV co-occurrence was scored with hypergeometric tests, and a repertoire-size bias correction was applied to TCR pairs. In a later analysis, false discovery rates were estimated by permuting HLA or CMV assignments 20 times. In a later analysis, co-occurring TCRs were grouped using DBSCAN, with TCRdist sequence similarity added in when clustering inside HLA-allele-positive subsets. Repertoires with fewer than 30,000 or more than 120,000 public chains, plus five repertoires with anomalous nucleotide sharing, were excluded from co-occurrence clustering. In TCRdb, the immuneACCESS table is reduced to in-frame sequences with V and J assigned. These tables do not hold every clone; where another copy was compared, an unresolved V gene accounts for under half, and the others remain unexplained. The V and J calls and clone size are taken from that table; D and trimming were inferred from the DNA. Within this sample are under 150,000 clones, with 80% to 85% of them counted one time only. Of the sample, about 7.5% falls within the top ten clones.

Here is what the overall study found, with its caveats: Broadly in line with IMGT annotations, most TCR beta V segments showed up in productive rearrangements about 87% or about 30% of the time in an earlier analysis of around 600 of the donors. It was suggested by the authors that the approach could potentially be generalized to other disease states and immunological phenotypes. In both the original and validation cohorts, the classifier was reported to diagnose cytomegalovirus status with high specificity and sensitivity. According to a later analysis, most CMV-associated TCR beta chains appeared to be HLA-restricted, and the HLA associations seemed to be driven largely by CMV exposure. When HLA alleles, especially DR and DQ, strongly co-occurred, attributing TCR associations to individual alleles was difficult. In a later analysis, several top co-occurrence clusters were reported to appear linked to parvovirus B19, influenza, CMV and Epstein-Barr virus. Only TCR beta chains were sequenced in this cohort, and the absence of alpha or paired-chain data limited detectable features. Because some donors lacked HLA typing at each locus, the association tests relied only on the typed subset. V-gene and J-gene trimming of TCR beta chains was associated with a missense DCLRE1C variant in a later genetic analysis, and the association was replicated in an independent cohort. For the cohort, immune exposure information was limited to CMV serostatus. According to a later genetic analysis, donors in an Asian-associated ancestry cluster had fewer N-insertions in productive TCRs than the approximately 630-donor mean. In vitro tests confirmed that a few of the cytomegalovirus-associated TCR beta chains recognize cytomegalovirus antigens. Most TCR sequences were observed very rarely across donors, whereas some public TCRs were present in many individuals. A later analysis associated 16,951 TCR beta sequences with specific HLA alleles at a false discovery rate of 0.05. In a later analysis, TCR association rates were found to vary across HLA loci, with the most associated TCRs seen for DRB1 alleles and the fewest for HLA-C alleles. Correlated functional status among segregating V segments might be attributable to linkage disequilibrium, but an unknown experimental factor could not be ruled out. Compared with equally common non-associated chains, HLA-associated TCR beta chains in a later analysis were more clonally expanded and had lower generation probabilities. A cluster of highly shared sequence variants was judged likely to represent a technical artifact of the sequencing pipeline. Some IMGT-functional V segments, including TRBV6-2 and TRBV6-3, could not be distinguished by the 87-base-pair reads and were therefore excluded. A further reported finding was that TCR beta sequences accurately predicted the HLA-A and HLA-B alleles for most subjects in the first cohort. Roughly uniform sequencing depth across donors was assumed in presence/absence analyses, although this assumption may not hold. The study listed 164 TCR beta chains as associated with cytomegalovirus. Seventeen rarely observed V segments, including chromosome 9 orphons, were excluded from the earlier analysis of a few hundred of the donors because counts were too low.

This chain is built from TRBV12-5 and TRBJ1-1; the D gene is unclear. The specimen was PBMCs. The clonotype originates from a woman in her 50s in good health and CMV-seropositive. The CDR3 corresponds to CASGLERGTEAFF. At the DNA level, the sequence is TGTGCTAGTGGTTTGGAAAGAGGGACTGAAGCTTTCTTT. Where the CDR3 stops, the reference TRBV12-5 and TRBJ1-1 genes take over; the full variable domain is DARVTQTPRHKVTEMGQEVTMRCQPILGHNTVFWYRQTMMQGLELLAYFRNRAPLDDSGMPKDRFSAEMPDATLATLKIQPSEPRDSAVYFCASGLERGTEAFFGQGTRLTVV.